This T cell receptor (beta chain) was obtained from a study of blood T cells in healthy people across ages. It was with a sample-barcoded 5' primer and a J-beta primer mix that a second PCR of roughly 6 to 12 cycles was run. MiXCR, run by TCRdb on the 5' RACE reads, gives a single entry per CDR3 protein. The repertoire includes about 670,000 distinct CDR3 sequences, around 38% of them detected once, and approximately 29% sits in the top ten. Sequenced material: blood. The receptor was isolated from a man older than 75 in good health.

Here the CDR3 reads CASGTGDTDTQYF. The CDR3 nucleotides are TGTGCCAGCGGTACCGGGGACACAGATACGCAGTATTTT. The V and J genes are TRBV9 and TRBJ2-3; possible D gene TRBD2, 5 bases. The V gene lost 7 bases and the J gene lost 2 bases, with 11 bases spanning the gap. Germline lookup yields CDR1 SGDLS and CDR2 YYNGEE. The CDR3 runs to 13 residues.